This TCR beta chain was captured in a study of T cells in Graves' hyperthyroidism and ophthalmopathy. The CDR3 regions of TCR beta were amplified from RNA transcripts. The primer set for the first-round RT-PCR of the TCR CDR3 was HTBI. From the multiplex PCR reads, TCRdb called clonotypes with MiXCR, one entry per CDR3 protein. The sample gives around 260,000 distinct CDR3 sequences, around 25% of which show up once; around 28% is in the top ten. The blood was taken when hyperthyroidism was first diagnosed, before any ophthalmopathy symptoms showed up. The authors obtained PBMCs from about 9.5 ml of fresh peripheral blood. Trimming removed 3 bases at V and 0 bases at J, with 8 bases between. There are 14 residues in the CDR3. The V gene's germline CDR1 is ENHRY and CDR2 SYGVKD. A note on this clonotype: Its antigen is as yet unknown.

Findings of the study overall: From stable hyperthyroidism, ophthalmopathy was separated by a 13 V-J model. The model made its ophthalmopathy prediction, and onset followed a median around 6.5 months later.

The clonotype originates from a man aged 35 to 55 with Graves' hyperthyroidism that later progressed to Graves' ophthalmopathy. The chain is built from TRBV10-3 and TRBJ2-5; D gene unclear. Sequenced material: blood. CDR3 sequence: CAISDPPNQETQYF. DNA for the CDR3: TGTGCCATCAGTGACCCACCGAACCAAGAGACCCAGTACTTC.